One sample yielded the 24 T cell receptor beta chains listed below, sequenced in a study of T-cell memory formation after mild COVID-19. From the 5' RACE reads, TCRdb called clonotypes with MiXCR, one entry per CDR3 protein. The table includes fewer than 350,000 distinct CDR3 sequences, 13% to 15% detected once. Sequencing was done on a sample of PBMCs or a T cell subset sorted from them (not recorded which). All receptors come from a man aged 18 to 30 who had mild COVID-19 (a few samples of this study predate the infection). Cell type and time point are not known.

This clonotype showed up many times. The chain uses TRBV7-2 and TRBJ2-1; 9 positions agree with TRBD1. V dropped 3 bases and J dropped 12; count of bases not matched to a gene: 6. Germline V lookup: CDR1 SGHTA, CDR2 FQGNSA. The CDR3 covers 13 residues. The CDR3 DNA follows: TGTGCCAGCAGCTTGGGACAGGGTCGCGCGCAGTTCTTC. Translated, it gives CASSLGQGRAQFF.

The V and J genes are TRBV5-1 and TRBJ1-1; no firm D call. This CDR3 is 14 amino acids long. Germline assignment: CDR1 SGHRS and CDR2 YFSETQ. Trimming stripped 1 base from V and 0 bases from J, with 7 bases between. The CDR3, as DNA: TGCGCCAGCAGCTTGCCCAGTCTGAACACTGAAGCTTTCTTT. This sequence encodes CASSLPSLNTEAFF.

This clonotype was observed many times. The CDR3 loop reads CASDSGSSLPYEQYV. The CDR3 nucleotides are TGTGCCAGCGACTCGGGATCTTCACTTCCCTACGAGCAGTACGTC. The chain has TRBV6-2 or TRBV6-3 and TRBJ2-7, with D possibly TRBD2 on 5 matching bases. Per the germline V gene, CDR1 is MNHEY and CDR2 is SVGEGT. V was clipped by 8 bases and J by 2 bases, with 19 bases between them. The CDR3 sequence is 15 residues long.

This CDR3 is CASSIIQQTGELFF. The CDR3 DNA is TGTGCCAGTAGTATAATCCAGCAGACCGGGGAGCTGTTTTTT. The chain has TRBV19 and TRBJ2-2; D is unclear. The V gene lost 2 bases and the J gene lost 5 bases, with 9 bases spanning the gap. CDR3 size: 14 residues. The germline gives CDR1 LNHDA, CDR2 SQIVND (reference sequence).

The DNA for the CDR3 is TGTGCCAGCTCCCGGACTAGTGGCGAGCAGTACGTC. The encoded protein is CASSRTSGEQYV. V is TRBV18 and J is TRBJ2-7; 7 nucleotides line up with TRBD2. CDR3 length equals 12 residues. Germline V gives CDR1 KGHSH, CDR2 LQKENI. After removal of 6 bases from V and 6 bases from J, the junction contained 5 bases not matched to a gene.

This clonotype was detected a few times. This CDR3 is CASSLLLGTEAFF. DNA of the CDR3: TGCGCCAGCAGCTTGCTCCTGGGCACTGAAGCTTTCTTT. The rearrangement joins TRBV5-1 to TRBJ1-1; D gene unclear. Deletions cut 1 base from V and 4 bases from J, with 8 bases between. CDR1 SGHRS and CDR2 YFSETQ come from the germline V gene. There are 13 residues in the CDR3.

V gene TRBV4-3 combines with J gene TRBJ2-1; 13 bases are a match to TRBD2. The CDR3 covers 15 residues. V gave up 6 bases and J gave up 9 bases; unmatched junction bases: 8. CDR1 is LGHNA, CDR2 YSLEER, per germline. DNA of the CDR3: TGCGCCAGCAGGCTACTAGCGGGGGGGCCCGGTGAGCAGTTCTTC. Its translation: CASRLLAGGPGEQFF.

This clonotype was seen a few times. V is TRBV9 and J is TRBJ1-5; 7 bases map to TRBD1. Germline CDR1 and CDR2: SGDLS and YYNGEE. This CDR3 contains 15 residues. J lost 1 base, V lost 0 bases, and 1 base had no gene match. The CDR3 nucleotides read TGTGCCAGCAGCGTAGAAGGGGGCAGCAATCAGCCCCAGCATTTT. Translation gives CASSVEGGSNQPQHF.

The rearrangement uses TRBV4-2 and TRBJ2-3; the match to TRBD2 covers 11 bases. J was trimmed by 3 bases and V by 3 bases; bases with no gene match: 5. This CDR3 comprises 16 residues. In germline, CDR1 is LGHNA, CDR2 YNFKEQ. Here the CDR3 reads CASSQSIAGGTDTQYF. CDR3 bases: TGTGCCAGCAGCCAGAGTATAGCGGGGGGGACAGATACGCAGTATTTT.

The chain couples TRBV29-1 to TRBJ1-2, with D perhaps TRBD1 (5 bases). The CDR3 is 12 residues long. Germline CDR1 and CDR2: SQVTM and ANQGSEA. Between the trimmed V and J ends, which lost 1 base and 4 bases, there was a span of 7 bases. CDR3 nucleotide sequence: TGCAGCGTTGAAGGCCAGGGCTATGGCTACACCTTC. The encoded protein is CSVEGQGYGYTF.

The J gene is TRBJ1-5, the V gene TRBV20-1; a possible D gene is TRBD1 (6 bases). Germline V gene sequence: CDR1 DFQATT, CDR2 SNEGSKA (reference sequence). The CDR3 runs 14 residues. V was cut by 1 base and J by 6 bases, with 13 bases left in between. The CDR3 DNA is TGCAGTGCTAGAGTAGGGGGTACGGGTCAGCCCCAGCATTTT. This translates into CSARVGGTGQPQHF.

This clonotype was detected a few times. The CDR3 sequence is CASSPQGASVGYGYTF. As DNA, the CDR3 is TGTGCCAGCTCACCCCAGGGAGCGTCAGTTGGGTATGGCTACACCTTC. The chain has TRBV18 and TRBJ1-2; D possibly corresponds to TRBD1 (5 bases). Germline V gene data show CDR1 as KGHSH and CDR2 as LQKENI. V lost 3 bases and J lost 5, with 19 bases in between. CDR3 length: 16 residues.

V and J are TRBV25-1 and TRBJ1-1; D unresolved. V was trimmed by 1 base and J by 4 bases, leaving 13 bases between them. Germline-derived CDR1 and CDR2 are MGHDK and SYGVNS. The CDR3 spans 15 residues. The DNA of the CDR3 is TGTGCCAGCAGTGAATCGGCGGCTCCGGGCACTGAAGCTTTCTTT. It specifies CASSESAAPGTEAFF.

The chain joins TRBV5-6 to TRBJ2-5; D possibly corresponds to TRBD2 (5 bases). The CDR3 extends over 13 amino acids. Per the germline V gene, CDR1 is SGHDT and CDR2 is YYEEEE. V was trimmed by 2 bases and J by 5 bases, leaving 10 bases between them. CDR3 sequence: CASSFTGSETQYF. In DNA, the CDR3 is TGTGCCAGCAGCTTTACGGGGTCGGAGACCCAGTACTTC.

The chain carries TRBV7-2 and TRBJ1-1, with 8 bases identical to TRBD1. This CDR3 is 15 amino acids long. V lost 5 bases and J lost 5; bases outside the gene matches: 10. Germline V lookup: CDR1 SGHTA, CDR2 FQGNSA. For the CDR3, the DNA is TGTGCCAGCAGCGTTCGACAGGGGAGAGTTACTGAAGCTTTCTTT. Translation gives CASSVRQGRVTEAFF.

The table lists this clonotype with a few counts. V and J are TRBV7-9 and TRBJ1-4; 10 bases fit TRBD1. V was clipped by 5 bases and J by 0 bases; unmatched bases: 15. This CDR3 spans 20 amino acids. The V gene's germline CDR1 is SEHNR and CDR2 FQNEAQ (reference sequence). The DNA of the CDR3 is TGTGCCAGCAGCCCCCTCGTCGGACAGGGGGTCTCCTCAACTAATGAAAAACTGTTTTTT. Its protein product is CASSPLVGQGVSSTNEKLFF. The entire variable domain, with the rest obtained from reference TRBV7-9 and TRBJ1-4, is as follows: DTGVSQNPRHKITKRGQNVTFRCDPISEHNRLYWYRQTLGQGPEFLTYFQNEAQLEKSRLLSDRFSAERPKGSFSTLEIQRTEQGDSAMYLCASSPLVGQGVSSTNEKLFFGSGTQLSVL.

The V call is TRBV4-3, the J call TRBJ2-3; 8 bases map to TRBD1. This CDR3 is 16 amino acids long. Germline assignment: CDR1 LGHNA and CDR2 YSLEER. Trimming cost V 4 bases and J 4 bases; bases outside gene matches: 10. CDR3 in amino acids: CASSPAAGGRADTQYF. CDR3 bases: TGCGCCAGCAGCCCCGCGGCAGGGGGCCGGGCAGATACGCAGTATTTT.

This clonotype was seen many times. The chain couples TRBV7-3 to TRBJ2-1; TRBD2 aligns across 10 bases. The V gene's germline CDR1 is SGHTA and CDR2 FQGTGA. CDR3 length: 15 residues. V trimming: 5 bases; J trimming: 0 bases; junction bases outside the gene matches: 1. The CDR3 sequence: CASSLAGVSYNEQFF. The CDR3 nucleotides are TGTGCCAGCAGCCTAGCGGGGGTCTCCTACAATGAGCAGTTCTTC.

This clonotype was observed many times. This chain uses TRBV4-1 with TRBJ2-7; possible D gene TRBD2, 5 bases. Germline V CDR1 and CDR2: MGHRA, YSYEKL. The CDR3 spans 15 residues. The V gene lost 2 bases and the J gene lost 2 bases, with 13 bases spanning the gap. As DNA, the CDR3 is TGCGCCAGCAGCCAAAGAGGGTCCGGGCCCTACGAGCAGTACTTC. Protein sequence: CASSQRGSGPYEQYF.

This clonotype occurred a few times. V gene TRBV4-2 combines with J gene TRBJ2-1, with D maybe TRBD2 (8 bases). Germline CDR1 LGHNA, CDR2 YNFKEQ. V lost 4 bases and J lost 7, with 20 bases in between. There are 16 residues in the CDR3. CDR3 nucleotide sequence: TGTGCCAGCAGCCCAAAGGGGGCGGGGGGCTGGAATGAGCAGTTCTTC. Its translation is CASSPKGAGGWNEQFF.

This clonotype was observed a few times. This chain joins TRBV6-5 and TRBJ2-1, with a tentative D call TRBD2 (6 bases). The germline V and J ends were trimmed by 6 bases and 3 bases, with 12 bases remaining between them. The CDR3 has 14 amino acids. Per the germline V gene, CDR1 is MNHEY and CDR2 is SVGAGI. CDR3 sequence: CASRGLLLYNEQFF. CDR3 DNA: TGTGCCAGCAGGGGACTGCTACTCTACAATGAGCAGTTCTTC.

J is TRBJ2-7 and V is TRBV14, with D uncertain. The CDR3 covers 14 residues. V shed 4 bases and J shed 3 bases, with 13 bases lying between them. Germline assignment: CDR1 SGHDN and CDR2 FVKESK. The CDR3 spells CASSPRGGFYEQYV. CDR3 DNA: TGTGCCAGCAGCCCGAGAGGCGGATTCTACGAGCAGTACGTC.

This clonotype occurred a few times. The rearrangement joins TRBV7-9 to TRBJ2-5; the match to TRBD1 covers 7 bases. Germline trimming cut 5 bases from V and 4 bases from J; bases unmatched to any gene: 13. The CDR3 is made up of 16 amino acids. Germline V gene data show CDR1 as SEHNR and CDR2 as FQNEAQ (reference sequence). The CDR3 DNA is TGTGCCAGCAGCGGAGAACGAAGAGGGGGCGGAGAGACCCAGTACTTC. Protein product: CASSGERRGGGETQYF.

The chain carries TRBV5-1 and TRBJ2-7, with a tentative D call TRBD2 (7 bases). The CDR3 is 14 amino acids. Trimming took off 2 bases at V and 3 bases at J, with 12 bases between the two ends. Looked up from germline, CDR1 is SGHRS and CDR2 is YFSETQ. The DNA of the CDR3 is TGCGCCAGCAGCTTTGGCGGGGGCGACTACGAGCAGTACGTC. Encoded protein: CASSFGGGDYEQYV.